These 12 T cell receptor beta chains originate from one sample sequenced in a study of blood T cell repertoires in COVID-19. Profiled with immunoSEQ multiplex PCR; TCRdb holds only in-frame clones, not every one. Among about 130,000 clones listed, around four fifths were seen once. Material: peripheral blood. Receptors were obtained from a man aged 60 to 75 with acute or convalescent COVID-19.

The genes are TRBV11-1 and TRBJ2-3; D possibly corresponds to TRBD1 (6 bases). This CDR3 is 16 amino acids long. Between the trimmed V and J ends, which lost 0 bases and 1 base, there was a span of 11 bases. Germline loops: CDR1 SGHAT, CDR2 FQDESV (reference sequence). The CDR3 sequence is CASSLARTERTDTQYF. CDR3 sequence (DNA): TGTGCCAGCAGCTTAGCAAGGACAGAGCGCACAGATACGCAGTATTTT. The complete variable domain, with remaining parts taken from reference TRBV11-1 and TRBJ2-3, reads EAEVAQSPRYKITEKSQAVAFWCDPISGHATLYWYRQILGQGPELLVQFQDESVVDDSQLPKDRFSAERLKGVDSTLKIQPAELGDSAMYLCASSLARTERTDTQYFGPGTRLTVL.

The V gene is TRBV27, the J gene TRBJ2-7, with 9 nucleotides matching TRBD2. Losses at the gene ends were 4 bases for V and 3 bases for J; bases not matched to a gene: 4. This CDR3 has 14 amino acids. Per the germline V gene, CDR1 is MNHEY and CDR2 is SMNVEV (reference sequence). CDR3 coding DNA: TGTGCCAGCAGTTGGGCTAGCGGGGACTACGAGCAGTACTTC. This translates into CASSWASGDYEQYF.

The chain has TRBV27 and TRBJ2-7; 14 nucleotides agree with TRBD2. This CDR3 is 18 amino acids long. Germline V gene lookup returns CDR1 MNHEY and CDR2 SMNVEV (reference sequence). The trim removed 4 bases at V and 2 bases at J, leaving 10 bases unmatched. CDR3 in amino acids: CASSCLGLAGDQTYEQYF. For the CDR3, the DNA is TGTGCCAGCAGTTGTCTGGGACTAGCGGGAGACCAAACCTACGAGCAGTACTTC.

The genes are TRBV12-3 or TRBV12-4 and TRBJ1-2; no definite D call. This CDR3 is built from 11 residues. The V end was cut by 5 bases, the J end by 8 bases, with 9 bases between. The CDR3, as DNA: TGTGCCAGCAGTCTGTCGGGGGGCTACACCTTC. Protein product: CASSLSGGYTF.

This clone was observed a single time. V is TRBV7-6 and J is TRBJ1-4; D not resolved. Germline CDR1 SGHVS, CDR2 FNYEAQ. The CDR3 consists of 11 residues. Trimming pared 5 bases from V and 5 bases from J, leaving 3 bases between. The CDR3 loop is CASSQNEKLFF. In DNA, the CDR3 is TGTGCCAGCAGCCAGAATGAAAAACTGTTTTTT. The complete variable domain, with remaining parts taken from reference TRBV7-6 and TRBJ1-4, reads GAGVSQSPRYKVTKRGQDVALRCDPISGHVSLYWYRQALGQGPEFLTYFNYEAQQDKSGLPNDRFSAERPEGSISTLTIQRTEQRDSAMYRCASSQNEKLFFGSGTQLSVL.

The V gene is TRBV3-1 (or the pseudogene TRBV3-2), the J gene TRBJ2-2; 8 nucleotides match TRBD2. The V gene end was trimmed by 2 bases and the J gene end by 3 bases; junction bases not matched to a gene: 5. Germline CDR1 LGHDT, CDR2 YNNKEL (reference sequence). CDR3 length equals 16 residues. CDR3 sequence (DNA): TGTGCCAGCAGCCAATTGTACGGGAGGGACACCGGGGAGCTGTTTTTT. Amino acid sequence: CASSQLYGRDTGELFF.

This clone was counted between two and nine times. This sequence joins TRBV28 and TRBJ2-7; 10 bases are a match to TRBD2. Germline V gene data show CDR1 as MDHEN and CDR2 as SYDVKM. The trim removed 8 bases at V and 0 bases at J, leaving 7 bases unmatched. The CDR3 loop spans 15 amino acids. CDR3 amino acids: CASHTLAGDSYEQYF. The CDR3 coding sequence is TGTGCCAGCCACACGCTAGCGGGAGACTCCTACGAGCAGTACTTC.

The genes are TRBV12-1 and TRBJ2-7; no check of the table's D call, TRBD1, against the DNA was made. TRBV12-1 is a pseudogene locus. The CDR3 has 19 amino acids. This CDR3 reads CASSPLNRGPLTYSYEQYF. CDR3 DNA: TGTGCCAGCAGCCCTCTTAACAGGGGCCCCCTTACATACTCCTACGAGCAGTACTTC.

This clone occurred once. V and J are TRBV7-6 and TRBJ2-2; D is unresolved. Deletions cut 0 bases from V and 2 bases from J, with 7 bases between. This CDR3 contains 15 residues. Germline loops: CDR1 SGHVS, CDR2 FNYEAQ. The CDR3 is CASSLAPVNTGELFF. CDR3 nucleotides: TGTGCCAGCAGCTTAGCTCCGGTAAACACCGGGGAGCTGTTTTTT.

This chain joins TRBV18 and TRBJ1-5; D may be TRBD1 (6 bases). V shed 4 bases and J shed 5 bases, with 18 bases lying between them. Germline V gene data show CDR1 as KGHSH and CDR2 as LQKENI. The CDR3 consists of 16 residues. Written as DNA, the CDR3 is TGTGCCAGCTCACTTACCTTACAGGGATCGGATCAGCCCCAGCATTTT. The encoded protein is CASSLTLQGSDQPQHF.

The chain combines TRBV10-1 with TRBJ2-1; TRBD2 aligns across 9 bases. The trim removed 6 bases at V and 11 bases at J, leaving 2 bases unmatched. CDR3 length equals 11 residues. Germline V gives CDR1 WNHNN, CDR2 SYGVQD (reference sequence). As DNA, the CDR3 is TGCGCCAGCAGCTCTAGCGGGAAGCAGTTCTTC. It is translated as CASSSSGKQFF.

The chain couples TRBV28 to TRBJ1-2; D unclear. The germline V gene encodes CDR1 MDHEN and CDR2 SYDVKM. The CDR3 covers 11 residues. CDR3 sequence: CAVYRNYGYTF. Written as DNA, the CDR3 is TGTGCAGTATATCGGAACTATGGCTACACCTTC.